The 4 T cell receptor beta chains presented below share a single source sample, sequenced in a study of T cells after yellow fever vaccination. TCRdb itself ran the 5' RACE reads through MiXCR, one entry per CDR3 protein. The sample includes approximately 550,000 distinct CDR3 sequences, 15% to 20% of them seen just once. The sample here was PBMCs, taken 15 days after the yellow fever booster vaccination. The receptor source for this set is a man under 40 who received the YFV17D yellow fever vaccine.

V gene TRBV7-2 combines with J gene TRBJ2-4, with D perhaps TRBD2 (5 bases). The germline V gene has CDR1 SGHTA and CDR2 FQGNSA. CDR3 length: 13 amino acids. The V and J ends lost 5 bases and 9 bases respectively, with 14 bases between them. CDR3 region: CASSRPGKSIQYF. The CDR3 DNA is TGTGCCAGCAGCCGACCCGGGAAGTCCATTCAGTACTTC. Filled out from reference TRBV7-2 and TRBJ2-4, the complete variable domain reads GAGVSQSPSNKVTEKGKDVELRCDPISGHTALYWYRQSLGQGLEFLIYFQGNSAPDKSGLPSDRFSAERTGGSVSTLTIQRTQQEDSAVYLCASSRPGKSIQYFGAGTRLSVL.

The gene calls are TRBV24-1 and TRBJ2-3; 8 bases match TRBD2. This CDR3 has 16 residues. Germline V gives CDR1 KGHDR, CDR2 SFDVKD. V was pared by 1 base and J by 6 bases, with 8 bases of the junction left unmatched. The CDR3, as DNA: TGTGCCACCAGTGATTTACGGCGGGGGGACACGGATACGCAGTATTTT. Translating gives CATSDLRRGDTDTQYF.

The chain couples TRBV4-3 to TRBJ2-7, with 8 bases lining up with TRBD2. V shed 0 bases and J 0 bases; nucleotides not matched to a gene: 4. The germline CDR1 and CDR2 sequences are LGHNA and YSLEER. The CDR3 is 16 amino acids. The CDR3 loop is CASSQEAGAPSYEQYF. The CDR3 DNA follows: TGCGCCAGCAGCCAAGAAGCGGGAGCGCCCTCCTACGAGCAGTACTTC.

This chain connects TRBV20-1 to TRBJ2-2; no clear D. This CDR3 contains 12 residues. The germline V and J ends were trimmed by 3 bases and 4 bases, with 6 bases remaining between them. Germline CDR1 is DFQATT and CDR2 is SNEGSKA (reference sequence). CDR3 residues: CSARRTTGELFF. DNA of the CDR3: TGCAGTGCTAGGAGAACCACCGGGGAGCTGTTTTTT.